A single count supports the clone carrying this TCR beta chain. Original analysis: Of roughly 180,000 unique clonotypes, roughly 1.7% were previously reported viral-epitope-specific in VDJdb. Sequenced by immunoSEQ multiplex PCR; TCRdb stores in-frame clones only, minus some. V and J calls and clone size are copied from that table; D and trimming were computed from the DNA. Altogether roughly 4,700 clones are present, less than 90% being singletons, with the ten largest covering 20% to 25%. The V gene's germline CDR1 is SGHTA and CDR2 FQGNSA. CDR3 size: 15 residues. V was trimmed by 1 base and J by 10 bases, leaving 14 bases between them. This sample is part of a study of hypomethylating agent response in myelodysplastic syndrome. Study background: Patients received azacitidine (about 70% of the 11) or decitabine (3 of 11). Responders were 6 or 7 patients with complete response or hematologic improvement; a few were non-responders. The mean patient age was approximately 67 +/- 5.9 years, and diploid cytogenetics predominated.

The source material was bone marrow, sampled before or after starting hypomethylating agent treatment for myelodysplastic syndrome (not recorded which). The chain recombines TRBV7-2 with TRBJ1-6; weak D call: TRBD1 (5 bases). The receptor comes from a human donor with myelodysplastic syndrome. DNA for the CDR3: TGTGCCAGCAGCTTAGGGGGCCCACTGGTGTCACCCCTCCACTTT. It yields the protein CASSLGGPLVSPLHF.